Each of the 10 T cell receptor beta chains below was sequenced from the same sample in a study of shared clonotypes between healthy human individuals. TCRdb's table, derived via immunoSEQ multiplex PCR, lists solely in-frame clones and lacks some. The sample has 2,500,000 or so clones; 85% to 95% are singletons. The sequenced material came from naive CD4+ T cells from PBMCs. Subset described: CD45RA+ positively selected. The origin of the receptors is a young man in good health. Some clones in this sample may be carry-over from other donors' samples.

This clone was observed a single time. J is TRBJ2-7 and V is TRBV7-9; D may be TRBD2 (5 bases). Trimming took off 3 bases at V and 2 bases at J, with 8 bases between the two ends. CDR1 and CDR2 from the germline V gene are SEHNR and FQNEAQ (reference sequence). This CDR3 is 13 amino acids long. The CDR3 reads CASSFSEAYEQYF. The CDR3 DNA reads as TGTGCCAGCAGCTTTAGCGAGGCCTACGAGCAGTACTTC. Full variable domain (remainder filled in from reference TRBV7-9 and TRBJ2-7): DTGVSQNPRHKITKRGQNVTFRCDPISEHNRLYWYRQTLGQGPEFLTYFQNEAQLEKSRLLSDRFSAERPKGSFSTLEIQRTEQGDSAMYLCASSFSEAYEQYFGPGTRLTVT.

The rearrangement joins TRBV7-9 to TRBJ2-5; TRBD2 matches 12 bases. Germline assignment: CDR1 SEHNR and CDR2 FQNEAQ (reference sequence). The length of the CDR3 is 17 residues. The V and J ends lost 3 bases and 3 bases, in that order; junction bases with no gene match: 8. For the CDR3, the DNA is TGTGCCAGCAGCTTTGCGTGGACTAGCGGGGTCGAAGAGACCCAGTACTTC. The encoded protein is CASSFAWTSGVEETQYF.

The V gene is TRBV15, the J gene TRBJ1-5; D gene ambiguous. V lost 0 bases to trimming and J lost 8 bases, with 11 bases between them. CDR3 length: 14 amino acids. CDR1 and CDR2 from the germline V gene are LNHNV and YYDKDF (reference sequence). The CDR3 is CATSREDRGKPQHF. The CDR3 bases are TGTGCCACCAGCAGAGAAGACCGAGGGAAGCCCCAGCATTTT.

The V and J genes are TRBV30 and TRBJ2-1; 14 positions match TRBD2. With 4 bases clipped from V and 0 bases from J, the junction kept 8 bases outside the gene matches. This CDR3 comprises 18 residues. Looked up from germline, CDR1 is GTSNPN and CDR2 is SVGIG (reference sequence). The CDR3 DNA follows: TGTGCCTGGACCGGGACTAGCGGGAGCCAGAGCTCCTACAATGAGCAGTTCTTC. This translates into CAWTGTSGSQSSYNEQFF.

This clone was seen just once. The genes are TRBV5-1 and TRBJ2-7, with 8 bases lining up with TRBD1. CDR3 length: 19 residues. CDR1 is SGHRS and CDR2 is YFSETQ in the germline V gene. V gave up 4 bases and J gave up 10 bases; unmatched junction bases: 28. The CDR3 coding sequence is TGCGCCAGCAGCCGAAGGTTTTCGGGATCGGGGACTCAGGGGGCAACTCAGTACTTC. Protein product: CASSRRFSGSGTQGATQYF.

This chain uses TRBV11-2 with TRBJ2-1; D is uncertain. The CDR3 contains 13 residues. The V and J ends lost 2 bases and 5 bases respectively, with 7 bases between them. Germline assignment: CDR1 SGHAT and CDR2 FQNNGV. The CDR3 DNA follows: TGTGCCAGCAGCTTAACTAATAACAATGAGCAGTTCTTC. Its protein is CASSLTNNNEQFF.

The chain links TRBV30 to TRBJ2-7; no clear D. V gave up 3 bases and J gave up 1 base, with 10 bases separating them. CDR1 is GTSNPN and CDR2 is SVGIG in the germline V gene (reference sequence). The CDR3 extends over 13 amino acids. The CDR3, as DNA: TGTGCCTGGAGGAGGTCGCCATCCTACGAGCAGTACTTC. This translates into CAWRRSPSYEQYF.

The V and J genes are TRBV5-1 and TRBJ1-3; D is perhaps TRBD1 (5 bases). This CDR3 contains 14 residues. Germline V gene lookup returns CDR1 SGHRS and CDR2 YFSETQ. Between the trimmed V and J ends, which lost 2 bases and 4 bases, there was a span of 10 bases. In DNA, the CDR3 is TGCGCCAGCAGCTTCGGGGCAGACGGAAACACCATATATTTT. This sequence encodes CASSFGADGNTIYF.

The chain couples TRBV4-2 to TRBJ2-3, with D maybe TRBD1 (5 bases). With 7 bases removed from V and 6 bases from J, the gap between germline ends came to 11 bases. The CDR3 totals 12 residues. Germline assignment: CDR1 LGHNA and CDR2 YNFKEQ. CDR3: CASKGAEDTQYF. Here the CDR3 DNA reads TGTGCCAGCAAAGGGGCAGAGGATACGCAGTATTTT.

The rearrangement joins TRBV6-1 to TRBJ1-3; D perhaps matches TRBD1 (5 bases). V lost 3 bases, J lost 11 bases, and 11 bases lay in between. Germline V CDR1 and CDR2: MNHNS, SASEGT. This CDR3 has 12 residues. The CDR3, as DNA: TGTGCCAGCAGTGAGGGGCGGGGCCCCATATATTTT. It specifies CASSEGRGPIYF.